The source of this TCR beta chain is a study of T cells after yellow fever vaccination. The CDR3 sequence is 14 residues long. The junction had 10 bases not matched to a gene; V was cut back by 7 bases and J by 8 bases. MiXCR, applied by TCRdb to the 5' RACE reads, yields one record per CDR3 protein. This sample yields 250,000 to 400,000 distinct CDR3 sequences, of which around 4.3% are seen a single time; approximately 19% belongs to the top ten. The source material was PBMCs, sampled 15 days after the yellow fever booster vaccination. This rearrangement joins TRBV12-3 or TRBV12-4 to TRBJ2-1; 8 bases agree with TRBD2. The receptor was isolated from a man aged 18 to 35 who received the YFV17D yellow fever vaccine. This chain's CDR3 is CASTPAGGAHEQFF. DNA of the CDR3: TGTGCCAGCACCCCCGCCGGGGGGGCCCATGAGCAGTTCTTC.